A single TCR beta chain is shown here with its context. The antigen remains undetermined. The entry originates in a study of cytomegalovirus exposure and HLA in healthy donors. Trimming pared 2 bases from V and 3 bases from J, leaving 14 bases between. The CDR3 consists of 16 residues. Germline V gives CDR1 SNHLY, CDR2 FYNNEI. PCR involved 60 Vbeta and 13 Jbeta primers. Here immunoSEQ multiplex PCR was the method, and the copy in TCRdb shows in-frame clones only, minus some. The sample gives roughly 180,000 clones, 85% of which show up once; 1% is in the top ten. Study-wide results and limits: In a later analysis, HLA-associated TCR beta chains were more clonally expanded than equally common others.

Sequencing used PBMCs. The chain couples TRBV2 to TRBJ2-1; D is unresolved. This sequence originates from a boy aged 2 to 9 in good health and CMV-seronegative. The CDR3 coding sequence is TGTGCCAGCAGTGAAATGATAGCAATAAACTACAATGAGCAGTTCTTC. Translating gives CASSEMIAINYNEQFF.